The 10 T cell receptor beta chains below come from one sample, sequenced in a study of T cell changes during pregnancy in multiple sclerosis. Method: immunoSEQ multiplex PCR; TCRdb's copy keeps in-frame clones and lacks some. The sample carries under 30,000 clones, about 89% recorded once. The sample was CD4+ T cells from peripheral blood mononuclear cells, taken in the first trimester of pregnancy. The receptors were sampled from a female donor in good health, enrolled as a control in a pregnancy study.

The CDR3 is CASSTGQLKGTF. CDR3 sequence (DNA): TGTGCCAGCAGCACGGGACAACTGAAGGGCACCTTC. The rearrangement uses TRBV7-8 and TRBJ1-2; TRBD1 is a possible D gene (6 bases). V dropped 5 bases and J dropped 13 bases, with 17 bases sitting between them. Per germline, CDR1 SGHVS and CDR2 FQNEAQ. CDR3 length: 12 amino acids.

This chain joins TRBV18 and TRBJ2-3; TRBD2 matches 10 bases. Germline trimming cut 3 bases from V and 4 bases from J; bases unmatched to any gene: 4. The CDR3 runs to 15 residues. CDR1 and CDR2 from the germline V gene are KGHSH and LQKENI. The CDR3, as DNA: TGTGCCAGCTCACCCAGCGGGGGGGCCCCAGATACGCAGTATTTT. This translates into CASSPSGGAPDTQYF.

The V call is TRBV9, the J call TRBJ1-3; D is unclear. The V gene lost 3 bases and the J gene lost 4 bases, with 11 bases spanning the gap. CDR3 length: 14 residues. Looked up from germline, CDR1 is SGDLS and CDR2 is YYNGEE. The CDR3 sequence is CASSALVSGNTIYF. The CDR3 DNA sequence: TGTGCCAGCAGCGCACTTGTATCCGGAAACACCATATATTTT.

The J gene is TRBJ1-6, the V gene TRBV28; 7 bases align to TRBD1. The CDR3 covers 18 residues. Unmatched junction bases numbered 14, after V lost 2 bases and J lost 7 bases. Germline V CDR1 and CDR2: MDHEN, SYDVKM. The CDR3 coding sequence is TGTGCCAGCAGTTTACCTAATTTAGTGGGACAGAGCAATTCACCCCTCCACTTT. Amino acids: CASSLPNLVGQSNSPLHF.

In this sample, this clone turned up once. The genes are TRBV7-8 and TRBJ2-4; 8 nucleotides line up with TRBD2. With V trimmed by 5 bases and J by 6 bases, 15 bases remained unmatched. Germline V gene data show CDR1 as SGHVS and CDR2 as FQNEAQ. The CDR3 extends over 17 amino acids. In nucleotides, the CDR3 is TGTGCCAGCAGCCAATTAATGCGGGGGGCCTCGGGAAACATTCAGTACTTC. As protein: CASSQLMRGASGNIQYF. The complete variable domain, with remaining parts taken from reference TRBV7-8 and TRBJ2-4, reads GAGVSQSPRYKVAKRGQDVALRCDPISGHVSLFWYQQALGQGPEFLTYFQNEAQLDKSGLPSDRFFAERPEGSVSTLKIQRTQQEDSAVYLCASSQLMRGASGNIQYFGAGTRLSVL.

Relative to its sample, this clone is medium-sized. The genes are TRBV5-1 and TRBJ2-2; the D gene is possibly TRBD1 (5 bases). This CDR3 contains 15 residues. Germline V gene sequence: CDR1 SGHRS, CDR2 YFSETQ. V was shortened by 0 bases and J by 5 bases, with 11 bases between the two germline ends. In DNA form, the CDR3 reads TGCGCCAGCAGCTTGGTCCAGGGAAATACCGGGGAGCTGTTTTTT. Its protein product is CASSLVQGNTGELFF.

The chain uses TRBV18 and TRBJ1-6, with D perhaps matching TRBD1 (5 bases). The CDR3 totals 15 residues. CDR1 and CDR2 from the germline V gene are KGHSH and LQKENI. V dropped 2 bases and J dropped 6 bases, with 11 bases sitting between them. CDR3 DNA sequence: TGTGCCAGCTCACCAAACCAGGGCGGTAATTCACCCCTCCACTTT. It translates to CASSPNQGGNSPLHF.

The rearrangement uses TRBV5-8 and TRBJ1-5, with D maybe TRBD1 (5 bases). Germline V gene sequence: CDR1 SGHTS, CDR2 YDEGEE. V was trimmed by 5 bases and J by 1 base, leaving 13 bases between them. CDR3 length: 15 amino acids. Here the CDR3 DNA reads TGTGCCAGCAGGCTGGGCGGGACGAGCAATCAGCCCCAGCATTTT. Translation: CASRLGGTSNQPQHF.

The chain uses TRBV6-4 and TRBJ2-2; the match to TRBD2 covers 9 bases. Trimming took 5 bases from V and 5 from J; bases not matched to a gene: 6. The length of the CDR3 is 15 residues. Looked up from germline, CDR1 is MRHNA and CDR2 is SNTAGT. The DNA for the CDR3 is TGTGCCAGCAGTTCACTAGCGGGCCAAACCGGGGAGCTGTTTTTT. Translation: CASSSLAGQTGELFF.

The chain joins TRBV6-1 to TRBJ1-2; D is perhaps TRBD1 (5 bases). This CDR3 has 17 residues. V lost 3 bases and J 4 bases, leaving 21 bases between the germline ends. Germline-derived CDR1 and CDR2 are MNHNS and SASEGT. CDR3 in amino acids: CASSDHVLGGRGYGYTF. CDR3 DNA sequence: TGTGCCAGCAGTGACCATGTGCTCGGGGGTCGGGGCTATGGCTACACCTTC.